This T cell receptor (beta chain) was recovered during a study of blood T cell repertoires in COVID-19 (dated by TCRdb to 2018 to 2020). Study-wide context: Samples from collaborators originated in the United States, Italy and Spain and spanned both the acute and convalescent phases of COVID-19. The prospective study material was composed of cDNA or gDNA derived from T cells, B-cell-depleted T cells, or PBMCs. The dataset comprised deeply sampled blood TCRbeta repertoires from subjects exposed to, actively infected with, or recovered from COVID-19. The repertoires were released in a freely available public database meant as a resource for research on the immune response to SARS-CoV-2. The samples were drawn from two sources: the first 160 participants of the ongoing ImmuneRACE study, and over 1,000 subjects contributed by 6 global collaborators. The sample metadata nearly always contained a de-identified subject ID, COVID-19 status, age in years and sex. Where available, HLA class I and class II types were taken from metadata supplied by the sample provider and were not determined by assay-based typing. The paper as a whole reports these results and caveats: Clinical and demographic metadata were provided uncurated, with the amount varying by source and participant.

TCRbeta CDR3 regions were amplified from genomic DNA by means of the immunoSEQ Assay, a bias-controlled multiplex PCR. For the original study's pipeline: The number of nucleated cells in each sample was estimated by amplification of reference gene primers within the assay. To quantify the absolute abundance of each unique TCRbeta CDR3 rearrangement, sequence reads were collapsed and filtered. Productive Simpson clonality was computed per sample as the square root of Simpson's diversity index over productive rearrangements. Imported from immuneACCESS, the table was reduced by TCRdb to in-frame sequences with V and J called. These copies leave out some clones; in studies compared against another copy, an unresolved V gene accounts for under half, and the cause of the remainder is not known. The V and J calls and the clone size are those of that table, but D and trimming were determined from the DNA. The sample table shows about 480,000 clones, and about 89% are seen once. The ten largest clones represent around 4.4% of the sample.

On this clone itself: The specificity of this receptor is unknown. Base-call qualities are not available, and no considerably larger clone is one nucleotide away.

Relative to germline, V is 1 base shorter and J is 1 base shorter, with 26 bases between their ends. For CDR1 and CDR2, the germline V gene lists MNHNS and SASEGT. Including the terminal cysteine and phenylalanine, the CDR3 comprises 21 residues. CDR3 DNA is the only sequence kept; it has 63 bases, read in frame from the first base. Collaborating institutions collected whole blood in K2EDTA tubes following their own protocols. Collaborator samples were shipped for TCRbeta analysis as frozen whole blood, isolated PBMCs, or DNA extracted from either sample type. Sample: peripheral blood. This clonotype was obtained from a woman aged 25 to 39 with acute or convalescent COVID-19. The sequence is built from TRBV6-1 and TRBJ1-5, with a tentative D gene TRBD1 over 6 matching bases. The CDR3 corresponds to CASSEVVYRGASLLSNQPQHF. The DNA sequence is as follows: TGTGCCAGCAGTGAAGTCGTCTATCGGGGGGCATCTTTACTGAGCAATCAGCCCCAGCATTTT.